Described below is a single T cell receptor (beta chain) sequence and its context. The sample belongs to a study of shared clonotypes between healthy human individuals. Produced via immunoSEQ multiplex PCR; TCRdb's table is partial and in-frame only. In the table there are around 100,000 clones, 67% of which are singletons. The sequenced material came from memory CD8+ T cells sorted from blood. Documented subset: CD45RO+ cells pooled with CCR7-negative TemRA cells. This clonotype was sampled from a woman aged 30 to 39 in good health.

CDR3 coding DNA: TGTGCCAGCAGCCCACTTCGGACAGGGGCGGCGGGACTGTTTTTT. Translating gives CASSPLRTGAAGLFF. J is TRBJ1-4 and V is TRBV9; TRBD1 agrees at 9 bases. J gave up 13 bases and V 4 bases, and 14 bases lay outside the gene matches. The CDR3 runs 15 residues. Germline-derived CDR1 and CDR2 are SGDLS and YYNGEE.